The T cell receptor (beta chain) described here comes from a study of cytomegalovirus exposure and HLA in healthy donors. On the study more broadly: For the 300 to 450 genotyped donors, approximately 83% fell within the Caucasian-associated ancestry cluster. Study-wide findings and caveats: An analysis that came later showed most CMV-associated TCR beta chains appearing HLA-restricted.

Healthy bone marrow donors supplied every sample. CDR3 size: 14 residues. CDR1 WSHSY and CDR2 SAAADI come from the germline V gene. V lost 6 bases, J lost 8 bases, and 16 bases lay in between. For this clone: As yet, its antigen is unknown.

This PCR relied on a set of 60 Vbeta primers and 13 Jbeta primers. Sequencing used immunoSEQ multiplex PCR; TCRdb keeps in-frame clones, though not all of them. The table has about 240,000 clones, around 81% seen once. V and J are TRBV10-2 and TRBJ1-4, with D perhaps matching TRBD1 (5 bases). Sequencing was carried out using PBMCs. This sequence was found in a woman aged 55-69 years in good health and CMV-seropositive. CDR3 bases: TGCGCCAGCAGGCCAGCAGGGATACTGGAAAAACTGTTTTTT. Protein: CASRPAGILEKLFF.